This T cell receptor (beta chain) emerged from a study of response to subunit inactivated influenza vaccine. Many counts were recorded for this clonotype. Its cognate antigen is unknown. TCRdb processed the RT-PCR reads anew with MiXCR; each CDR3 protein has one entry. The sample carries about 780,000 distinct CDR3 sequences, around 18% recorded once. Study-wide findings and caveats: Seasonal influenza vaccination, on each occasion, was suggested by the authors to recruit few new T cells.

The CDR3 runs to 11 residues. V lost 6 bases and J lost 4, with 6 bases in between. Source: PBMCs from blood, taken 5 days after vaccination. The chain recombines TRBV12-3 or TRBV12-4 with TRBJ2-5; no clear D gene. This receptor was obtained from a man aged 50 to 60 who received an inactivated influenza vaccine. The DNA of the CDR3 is TGTGCCAGCAGCACGGGAGAGACCCAGTACTTC. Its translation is CASSTGETQYF.